This T cell receptor (beta chain) was recorded in a study of shared clonotypes between healthy human individuals. General study findings and limits: On the whole, naive subsets had larger estimated richness than memory subsets had.

Turning to this clone: No antigen is known for it.

The length of the CDR3 is 15 residues. Germline V gene lookup returns CDR1 LNHDA and CDR2 SQIVND (reference sequence). The V end was cut by 2 bases, the J end by 8 bases, with 15 bases between. None of the donors, who were healthy HIV-negative adults, had recently had acute infections or vaccinations. Deep-level running was used for the assay. Only in-frame clones appear in the TCRdb table, and some are missing; sequencing was by immunoSEQ multiplex PCR. The sample holds roughly 2,300,000 clones, just under 95% seen once. The genes are TRBV19 and TRBJ1-4, with a weak D call TRBD1 (6 bases). The sequence was obtained from a young man in good health. Some clones in this sample may be carry-over from other donors' samples. The sequenced material came from naive CD4+ T cells from PBMCs. The subset here: CD45RA+ positively selected. The CDR3: CASSIRGSWLEKLFF. The CDR3 nucleotides are TGTGCCAGTAGTATAAGGGGGTCGTGGCTCGAAAAACTGTTTTTT.